The T cell receptor beta chain described here comes from a study of blood T cells in healthy people across ages. Broader study findings: Significant beta diversity loss was already apparent by age approximately 42, declining roughly linearly. PBMCs left unsorted prevented a conclusive naive versus antigen-experienced comparison. Estimated diversity across one million T cells was deemed an underestimate.

Germline V lookup: CDR1 SQVTM, CDR2 ANQGSEA. The V gene lost 2 bases and the J gene lost 2 bases, with 10 bases spanning the gap. The CDR3 consists of 15 residues. This clonotype was observed a handful of times. Its cognate antigen is unknown. Together with a sample-barcoded 5' primer, a J-beta primer mix was included in a second PCR lasting about 6 to 12 cycles. Each cDNA molecule carried a tag from a template-switch adaptor that contained 12 random nucleotides. Via MiXCR, TCRdb re-called the 5' RACE reads, giving one row per CDR3 protein. The sample records roughly 720,000 distinct CDR3 sequences, less than 70% being singletons.

The sample was blood. The genes are TRBV29-1 and TRBJ2-6; a possible D gene is TRBD1 (5 bases). This TCR was sampled from an elderly man in good health. CDR3 amino acids: CSVEKGITGANVLTF. The CDR3 region has the DNA TGCAGCGTTGAAAAGGGGATCACTGGGGCCAACGTCCTGACTTTC.